What follows are 7 T cell receptor beta chains derived from one specimen sequenced in a study of blood T cell repertoires in COVID-19 (dated by TCRdb to between 2020 and 2021). The library was built by means of the immunoSEQ multiplex PCR assay. Entries here come from immuneACCESS through TCRdb and include only in-frame sequences with V and J called. Some clones fail to appear in such tables; in the studies checked, an unresolved V gene covers under half of the shortfall, and the cause of the remainder is unknown. The sample table records more than 85,000 clones; more than 90% of these occur just once. The leading ten clones occupy less than 2% of the sample. The sequenced sample was peripheral blood. Receptor source: a woman in her 50s with COVID-19, enrolled during active disease.

This clone was observed once. The genes are TRBV11-3 and TRBJ1-1; TRBD1 matches 8 bases. Per the germline V gene, CDR1 is SGHNT and CDR2 is YENEEA. J was trimmed by 5 bases and V by 1 base; bases with no gene match: 3. The CDR3 extends over 14 amino acids. This chain's CDR3 is CASSLATGGTEAFF. The CDR3 DNA reads TGTGCCAGCAGCTTAGCTACAGGGGGAACTGAAGCTTTCTTT.

This chain links TRBV6-1 with TRBJ1-1; D ambiguous. The CDR3 loop spans 14 amino acids. The V end was cut by 5 bases, the J end by 0 bases, with 10 bases between. Germline V lookup: CDR1 MNHNS, CDR2 SASEGT. CDR3 region: CASSPLLLNTEAFF. In DNA, the CDR3 is TGTGCCAGCAGTCCGCTCCTATTGAACACTGAAGCTTTCTTT.

The rearrangement uses TRBV6-1 and TRBJ1-3; TRBD1 matches at 8 bases. The CDR3 length is 15 residues. Germline trimming cut 6 bases from V and 4 bases from J; bases unmatched to any gene: 8. CDR1 and CDR2 from the germline V gene are MNHNS and SASEGT. CDR3 nucleotides: TGTGCCAGCAGAGGAGACAGGGGATCCGGAAACACCATATATTTT. It is translated as CASRGDRGSGNTIYF.

V and J are TRBV5-1 and TRBJ2-7, with TRBD2 matching over 10 bases. This CDR3 region has 17 residues. With 1 base clipped from V and 0 bases from J, the junction kept 7 bases outside the gene matches. Germline assignment: CDR1 SGHRS and CDR2 YFSETQ. CDR3 in amino acids: CASSLSPSGGSSYEQYV. The CDR3 DNA follows: TGCGCCAGCAGCTTGAGCCCTAGCGGGGGAAGCTCCTACGAGCAGTACGTC.

V usage is TRBV5-6 and J usage is TRBJ2-7; TRBD2 is a possible D gene (7 bases). The CDR3 sequence is 17 residues long. Trimming pared 4 bases from V and 5 bases from J, leaving 25 bases between. Germline assignment: CDR1 SGHDT and CDR2 YYEEEE. The CDR3 DNA sequence: TGTGCCAGCAGCCCTGGACTGGCGGGGGCACCTCGGAACGAGCAGTACTTC. It yields the protein CASSPGLAGAPRNEQYF. The full variable domain, its missing parts supplied by reference TRBV5-6 and TRBJ2-7, is DAGVTQSPTHLIKTRGQQVTLRCSPKSGHDTVSWYQQALGQGPQFIFQYYEEEERQRGNFPDRFSGHQFPNYSSELNVNALLLGDSALYLCASSPGLAGAPRNEQYFGPGTRLTVT.

The genes are TRBV10-3 and TRBJ1-2; no clear D gene. Per germline, CDR1 ENHRY and CDR2 SYGVKD. The CDR3 runs 15 residues. V was pared by 2 bases and J by 4 bases, with 14 bases between. The CDR3 coding sequence is TGTGCCATCAGTGAGGCCCAGTCTCCTCCCTATGGCTACACCTTC. It translates to CAISEAQSPPYGYTF.

The chain couples TRBV18 to TRBJ2-1, with 10 bases aligning to TRBD1. The germline V gene encodes CDR1 KGHSH and CDR2 LQKENI. The CDR3 is 16 residues long. Trimming removed 3 bases from V and 0 bases from J; junction bases left unmatched: 2. As DNA, the CDR3 is TGTGCCAGCTCACCGGACAGGGGGATCTCCTACAATGAGCAGTTCTTC. Its translation is CASSPDRGISYNEQFF. The full variable domain, in which reference TRBV18 and TRBJ2-1 provide the parts outside the CDR3, is NAGVMQNPRHLVRRRGQEARLRCSPMKGHSHVYWYRQLPEEGLKFMVYLQKENIIDESGMPKERFSAEFPKEGPSILRIQQVVRGDSAAYFCASSPDRGISYNEQFFGPGTRLTVL.